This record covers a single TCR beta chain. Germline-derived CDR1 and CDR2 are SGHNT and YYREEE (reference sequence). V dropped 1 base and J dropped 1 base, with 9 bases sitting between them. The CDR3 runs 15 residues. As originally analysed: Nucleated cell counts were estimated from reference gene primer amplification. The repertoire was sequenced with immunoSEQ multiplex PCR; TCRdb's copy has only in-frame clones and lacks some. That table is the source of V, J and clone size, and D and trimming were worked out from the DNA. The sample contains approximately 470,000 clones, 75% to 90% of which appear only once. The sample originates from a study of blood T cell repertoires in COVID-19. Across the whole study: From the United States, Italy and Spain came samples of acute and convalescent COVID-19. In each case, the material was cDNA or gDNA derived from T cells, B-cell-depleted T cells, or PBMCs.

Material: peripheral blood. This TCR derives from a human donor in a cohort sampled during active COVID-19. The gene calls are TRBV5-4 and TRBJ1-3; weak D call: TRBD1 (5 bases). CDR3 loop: CASSLSGNSGNTIYF. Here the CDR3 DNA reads TGTGCCAGCAGCTTGTCAGGGAATTCTGGAAACACCATATATTTT.